The next 7 T cell receptor beta chains were all read from a single sample in a study of CD8+ T cells in alopecia areata. RNA, once extracted, was reverse transcribed into cDNA for use as the sequencing template. The assay was immunoSEQ multiplex PCR, and TCRdb's table has in-frame clones only and misses some. This table has 150,000 to 200,000 clones, approximately 56% appearing once. The input for sequencing was CD4+ T cells sorted from blood, taken at week 0. These receptors originate from a human donor with alopecia areata.

V gene TRBV2 combines with J gene TRBJ2-5; 14 bases are a match to TRBD2. J gave up 5 bases and V 6 bases, and 11 bases lay outside the gene matches. The CDR3 has 17 residues. The germline CDR1 and CDR2 sequences are SNHLY and FYNNEI. The CDR3, as DNA: TGTGCCAGCAGCGCCGGGACTAGCGGGGGTCTTTGGGAGACCCAGTACTTC. It yields the protein CASSAGTSGGLWETQYF.

Note on this clone: The sample has other DNA sequences that encode this CDR3 too. V and J are TRBV30 and TRBJ2-1; 7 positions agree with TRBD2. Per the germline V gene, CDR1 is GTSNPN and CDR2 is SVGIG (reference sequence). This CDR3 contains 15 residues. V shed 2 bases and J 4 bases; nucleotides not matched to a gene: 8. For the CDR3, the DNA is TGTGCCTGGAGTCTCCCAGCGGGAAGGTACAATGAGCAGTTCTTC. Translated, it gives CAWSLPAGRYNEQFF.

This sequence joins TRBV5-1 and TRBJ2-7; 8 positions agree with TRBD1. Germline values: CDR1 SGHRS, CDR2 YFSETQ. Trimming at V came to 6 bases and at J to 1 base, leaving 15 bases not matched to a gene. This CDR3 region has 17 residues. The CDR3 coding sequence is TGCGCCAGCACCCCACGTGGACAGGGCGCTCCGTCCTACGAGCAGTACTTC. Translated, it gives CASTPRGQGAPSYEQYF.

The V and J genes are TRBV2 and TRBJ1-3; D remains ambiguous. V was trimmed by 4 bases and J by 5 bases, leaving 18 bases between them. The CDR3 sequence is 16 residues long. The V gene's germline CDR1 is SNHLY and CDR2 FYNNEI. As DNA, the CDR3 is TGTGCCAGCAGTGGTGGCCGGTGGGATGTGCGAAACACCATATATTTT. Amino acids: CASSGGRWDVRNTIYF.

This rearrangement joins TRBV4-1 to TRBJ2-3; TRBD1 aligns across 7 bases. V trimming: 4 bases; J trimming: 1 base; junction bases outside the gene matches: 5. The CDR3 is 15 amino acids. Germline lookup yields CDR1 MGHRA and CDR2 YSYEKL. The CDR3 is CASSLTGAGTDTQYF. CDR3 sequence (DNA): TGCGCCAGCAGCCTCACAGGGGCCGGCACAGATACGCAGTATTTT.

This clone has just a few counts. The chain is built from TRBV28 and TRBJ2-5, with 10 bases identical to TRBD2. The CDR3 sequence is 14 residues long. Germline V gene sequence: CDR1 MDHEN, CDR2 SYDVKM. V lost 6 bases, J lost 4 bases, and 5 bases stayed unmatched. The CDR3 is CASRPGLARETQYF. The CDR3 DNA reads TGTGCCAGCAGGCCGGGACTAGCGAGAGAGACCCAGTACTTC.

The chain employs TRBV29-1 and TRBJ2-7, with D possibly being TRBD1 (6 bases). This CDR3 has 17 amino acids. CDR1 is SQVTM and CDR2 is ANQGSEA in the germline V gene. V lost 4 bases, J lost 3 bases, and 25 bases lay in between. In nucleotides, the CDR3 is TGCAGCGTTGGTCCGGTGGTGGGGGCGACTCCTCGCTACGAGCAGTACTTC. It yields the protein CSVGPVVGATPRYEQYF.